These T cell receptor beta chains were read from a single sample in a study of blood T cells in healthy people across ages. TCRdb reprocessed the 5' RACE reads with MiXCR, giving one entry per CDR3 protein. The sample comprises 750,000 to 850,000 distinct CDR3 sequences, 25% of which are singletons, and around 3.6% rests with the top ten. Another study also made use of these data, one on T cells of mothers and their children.

What was sequenced was blood. These receptors originate from a boy aged 5 to 17 in good health. CDR3s include the opening cysteine and the closing phenylalanine or tryptophan. The D gene is left open where the match is weak. Not all rows give a size; the values are once, few, many and, for expanded clones, a class.

few	TRBD2	TRBV4-1	TRBJ2-5	CASSHGLVETQYF	TGCGCCAGCAGCCACGGACTAGTAGAGACCCAGTACTTC
few	TRBD2	TRBV7-2	TRBJ2-3	CASSSTWGGSGPRTDTQYF	TGTGCCAGCAGCTCCACCTGGGGAGGGTCAGGGCCCCGCACAGATACGCAGTATTTT
few	-	TRBV7-2	TRBJ2-5	CASRRGNGETQYF	TGTGCCAGCAGGAGGGGAAACGGGGAGACCCAGTACTTC
-	-	TRBV27	TRBJ1-2	CASSFGEGYGYTF	TGTGCCAGCAGTTTCGGTGAGGGGTATGGCTACACCTTC
-	-	TRBV29-1	TRBJ2-7	CSVEKPGTYEQYF	TGCAGCGTAGAAAAACCAGGGACCTACGAGCAGTACTTC
-	-	TRBV5-1	TRBJ2-7	CASSTSTAAYEQYF	TGCGCCAGCAGCACCTCGACGGCCGCCTACGAGCAGTACTTC
few	-	TRBV20-1	TRBJ2-7	CSARGLQGAEQYF	TGCAGTGCTAGAGGTCTACAGGGTGCCGAGCAGTACTTC
few	-	TRBV4-3	TRBJ2-2	CASSPGQRTNTGELFF	TGCGCCAGCAGCCCTGGACAGAGAACGAACACCGGGGAGCTGTTTTTT
few	TRBD1	TRBV6-5	TRBJ1-5	CASSAATGDAQPQHF	TGTGCCAGCAGCGCCGCTACAGGGGACGCTCAGCCCCAGCATTTT
-	-	TRBV20-1	TRBJ2-7	CSARDRGQAGQYEQYF	TGCAGTGCTAGAGATCGCGGTCAGGCAGGGCAATACGAGCAGTACTTC
few	-	TRBV29-1	TRBJ1-1	CSVVYPVASLTEAFF	TGCAGCGTTGTTTATCCAGTGGCGAGTTTGACTGAAGCTTTCTTT
few	TRBD1	TRBV7-9	TRBJ1-2	CASSPRDRAFDYGYTF	TGTGCCAGCAGTCCCCGGGACAGGGCGTTTGACTATGGCTACACCTTC
-	TRBD1	TRBV7-2	TRBJ2-7	CAGSPTGAYEQYF	TGTGCCGGCAGCCCGACAGGGGCGTACGAGCAGTACTTC
-	-	TRBV29-1	TRBJ2-7	CSVEAPGASSGYEQYF	TGCAGCGTTGAAGCCCCCGGTGCCAGCTCAGGGTACGAGCAGTACTTC
few	-	TRBV9	TRBJ2-1	CASSTQGRFSYNEKFF	TGTGCCAGCTCTACGCAGGGAAGATTCTCTTACAATGAGAAGTTCTTC
-	TRBD1	TRBV15	TRBJ2-7	CATVPGQTDGQYF	TGTGCCACCGTACCGGGACAGACCGACGGGCAGTACTTC
once	-	TRBV19	TRBJ2-6	CASNEQGTGANVLTF	TGTGCCAGTAACGAGCAGGGAACTGGGGCCAACGTCCTGACTTTC
-	TRBD1	TRBV7-9	TRBJ1-2	CASSLAAPGQGPLLSYGYTF	TGTGCCAGCAGCTTAGCCGCGCCGGGACAGGGCCCCCTTCTCAGCTATGGCTACACCTTC
many	TRBD1	TRBV9	TRBJ1-4	CASSEGATNEKLFF	TGTGCCAGCAGCGAGGGGGCGACTAATGAAAAACTGTTTTTT
-	TRBD2	TRBV29-1	TRBJ2-5	CSARAGVGETQYF	TGCAGCGCCAGAGCGGGAGTAGGTGAGACCCAGTACTTC
few	TRBD1	TRBV20-1	TRBJ1-6	CSAREYRGNSPLHF	TGCAGTGCTAGAGAGTACAGGGGTAATTCACCCCTCCACTTT
-	-	TRBV27	TRBJ2-6	CASSLQGRSGANVLTF	TGTGCCAGCAGTTTGCAGGGGCGCTCTGGGGCCAACGTCCTGACTTTC
few	-	TRBV6-5	TRBJ2-4	CASGYGGAGNIQYF	TGTGCCAGCGGTTACGGGGGCGCGGGTAACATTCAGTACTTC
-	-	TRBV10-3	TRBJ2-7	CAVSVSISYEQYF	TGTGCCGTCAGTGTTTCAATATCCTACGAGCAGTACTTC
-	-	TRBV25-1	TRBJ1-1	CASSEFWGEITEAFF	TGTGCCAGCAGTGAATTCTGGGGGGAGATCACTGAAGCTTTCTTT
-	-	TRBV29-1	TRBJ2-1	CSGVQGSSYNEQFF	TGCAGCGGGGTACAGGGCAGCTCCTACAATGAGCAGTTCTTC
-	-	TRBV7-9	TRBJ2-5	CASSRISGADNF	TGTGCCAGCAGCCGTATATCAGGGGCAGATAACTTC
few	TRBD1	TRBV19	TRBJ1-2	CASSPSTWTGGTEYTF	TGTGCCAGTAGTCCCTCCACTTGGACAGGCGGAACGGAATACACCTTC